Below, 20 T cell receptor beta chains from the same sample are listed, as sequenced in a study of T cell responses to AZD1222 COVID-19 vaccine. Assay: immunoSEQ multiplex PCR; the TCRdb copy retains only in-frame clones and omits some. The sample yields about 66,000 clones, approximately 84% seen once. Material: peripheral blood, obtained on day 0 of AZD1222 vaccination. The source is an adult in good health.

The V gene is TRBV7-8, the J gene TRBJ2-5, with 10 bases lining up with TRBD1. CDR3 length: 15 amino acids. The trim removed 5 bases at V and 2 bases at J, leaving 5 bases unmatched. The V gene's germline CDR1 is SGHVS and CDR2 FQNEAQ. The CDR3, as DNA: TGTGCCAGCAGCCGGGACAGGGGTGTACAAGAGACCCAGTACTTC. Translating gives CASSRDRGVQETQYF.

This chain connects TRBV23-1 to TRBJ2-2; possibly TRBD2 for D (5 bases). TRBV23-1 is reported as an ORF; its role is uncertain. The length of the CDR3 is 23 residues. The ends were cut back, 3 bases at V and 0 bases at J, with 32 bases in the middle. The CDR3 spells CASSQGIRATGIVKDTNTGELFF. CDR3 in DNA: TGCGCCAGCAGTCAGGGTATTCGCGCAACGGGAATCGTGAAGGATACGAACACCGGGGAGCTGTTTTTT.

J is TRBJ1-4 and V is TRBV29-1; perhaps TRBD1 as D (6 bases). V gave up 4 bases and J gave up 7 bases, with 10 bases separating them. From germline, CDR1 is SQVTM and CDR2 ANQGSEA. The CDR3 is 12 amino acids. CDR3 residues: CSVGQVFEKLFF. Here the CDR3 DNA reads TGCAGCGTTGGACAGGTTTTTGAAAAACTGTTTTTT. Full variable domain (remainder filled in from reference TRBV29-1 and TRBJ1-4): SAVISQKPSRDICQRGTSLTIQCQVDSQVTMMFWYRQQPGQSLTLIATANQGSEATYESGFVIDKFPISRPNLTFSTLTVSNMSPEDSSIYLCSVGQVFEKLFFGSGTQLSVL.

The chain has TRBV7-3 and TRBJ2-2; D gene uncertain. This CDR3 contains 16 residues. In germline, CDR1 is SGHTA, CDR2 FQGTGA. Trimming removed 2 bases at V and 2 bases at J, with 12 bases between. The CDR3 DNA sequence: TGTGCCAGCAGCTTAGAAGGAAGGTCTAACACCGGGGAGCTGTTTTTT. Residues: CASSLEGRSNTGELFF.

The chain couples TRBV7-2 to TRBJ1-6, with D uncertain. Germline loops: CDR1 SGHTA, CDR2 FQGNSA. The V gene lost 1 base and the J gene lost 5 bases, with 9 bases spanning the gap. The CDR3 is 15 amino acids. CDR3 DNA sequence: TGTGCCAGCAGCTTAGAAAGCACAAATAATTCACCCCTCCACTTT. Its protein is CASSLESTNNSPLHF.

The CDR3 sequence: CASSFGTIHNEQFF. The CDR3, as DNA: TGCGCCAGCAGCTTCGGGACTATACACAATGAGCAGTTCTTC. The rearrangement links TRBV5-1 to TRBJ2-1, with 7 bases lining up with TRBD2. CDR1 and CDR2 (germline): SGHRS, YFSETQ. After removal of 2 bases from V and 5 bases from J, the junction contained 4 bases not matched to a gene. The CDR3 covers 14 residues.

The V and J genes are TRBV4-1 and TRBJ1-5; 12 bases fit TRBD1. J was trimmed by 7 bases and V by 0 bases; bases with no gene match: 4. Germline loops: CDR1 MGHRA, CDR2 YSYEKL. The CDR3 is 16 residues long. CDR3: CASSQDGTGGWQPQHF. The CDR3 DNA sequence: TGCGCCAGCAGCCAAGATGGGACAGGGGGCTGGCAGCCCCAGCATTTT.

This clone has a handful of counts. The rearrangement links TRBV11-2 to TRBJ1-2; D gene unclear. The CDR3 consists of 13 residues. Germline lookup yields CDR1 SGHAT and CDR2 FQNNGV. V shed 7 bases and J shed 1 base, with 10 bases lying between them. CDR3 DNA: TGTGCCAGCAAACCGATTAGTAACTATGGCTACACCTTC. Amino acids: CASKPISNYGYTF.

The rearrangement uses TRBV11-2 and TRBJ1-4; TRBD1 agrees at 7 bases. Germline CDR1 SGHAT, CDR2 FQNNGV. CDR3 length: 15 amino acids. V lost 4 bases, J lost 5 bases, and 7 bases stayed unmatched. CDR3: CASSSSGQFNEKLFF. CDR3 coding DNA: TGTGCCAGCAGCTCATCGGGACAGTTCAATGAAAAACTGTTTTTT.

This chain links TRBV30 with TRBJ1-5, with 7 bases lining up with TRBD1. V dropped 1 base and J dropped 14; count of bases not matched to a gene: 5. Per the germline V gene, CDR1 is GTSNPN and CDR2 is SVGIG (reference sequence). The CDR3 runs to 11 residues. The CDR3 region is CAWSETGSKHF. CDR3 coding DNA: TGTGCCTGGAGTGAGACAGGGTCGAAGCATTTT.

Concerning this clone itself: The junction differs from germline at one of its ends, possibly a read error. The rearrangement uses TRBV4-3 and TRBJ2-2; TRBD2 agrees at 13 bases. CDR3 size: 16 residues. CDR1 and CDR2 (germline): LGHNA, YSLEER. CDR3 coding DNA: TGCGCCCGCAGCCGGCGAACTAGCGGGGGGGCCGGGGAGCTGTTTTTT. Translation: CARSRRTSGGAGELFF.

The rearrangement joins TRBV30 to TRBJ2-2; no definite D call. The V gene's germline CDR1 is GTSNPN and CDR2 SVGIG (reference sequence). V lost 3 bases, J lost 5 bases, and 10 bases lay in between. CDR3 length: 13 amino acids. CDR3 in amino acids: CAWSRQRTGELFF. The CDR3 coding sequence is TGTGCCTGGAGCCGACAAAGAACCGGGGAGCTGTTTTTT.

In DNA form, the CDR3 reads TGTGCCAGCAGCTTAGCCGTCAGCCGAAGCTCTGGAAACACCATATATTTT. Protein: CASSLAVSRSSGNTIYF. V usage is TRBV7-9 and J usage is TRBJ1-3; D gene ambiguous. In germline, CDR1 is SEHNR, CDR2 FQNEAQ (reference sequence). This CDR3 is built from 17 residues. V shed 0 bases and J shed 0 bases, with 12 bases lying between them.

This chain links TRBV9 with TRBJ1-4; 10 bases fit TRBD1. V trimming: 7 bases; J trimming: 2 bases; junction bases outside the gene matches: 8. The CDR3 is 16 residues long. Germline assignment: CDR1 SGDLS and CDR2 YYNGEE. CDR3: CASSRQGALTNEKLFF. In nucleotides, the CDR3 is TGTGCCAGCTCTAGACAGGGGGCCTTGACTAATGAAAAACTGTTTTTT.

The rearrangement links TRBV7-9 to TRBJ1-2; no firm D call. The CDR3 contains 14 residues. With 5 bases removed from V and 1 base from J, the gap between germline ends came to 11 bases. Germline V gene data show CDR1 as SEHNR and CDR2 as FQNEAQ (reference sequence). CDR3 residues: CASSGRLGNYGYTF. CDR3 DNA: TGTGCCAGCAGCGGCCGGTTGGGTAACTATGGCTACACCTTC. The full variable domain, with the rest looked up from reference TRBV7-9 and TRBJ1-2, is DTGVSQNPRHKITKRGQNVTFRCDPISEHNRLYWYRQTLGQGPEFLTYFQNEAQLEKSRLLSDRFSAERPKGSFSTLEIQRTEQGDSAMYLCASSGRLGNYGYTFGSGTRLTVV.

This chain joins TRBV9 and TRBJ2-2, with D tentatively TRBD2 (5 bases). Looked up from germline, CDR1 is SGDLS and CDR2 is YYNGEE. The germline V and J ends were trimmed by 1 base and 5 bases, with 6 bases remaining between them. The CDR3 runs 13 residues. DNA for the CDR3: TGTGCCAGCAGCGTAAGCGGAACCGGGGAGCTGTTTTTT. This sequence encodes CASSVSGTGELFF.

The chain carries TRBV6-1 and TRBJ1-1; 8 bases align to TRBD1. CDR3 size: 17 residues. The J segment lost 0 bases and the V segment lost 4 bases, leaving 10 bases of the junction unmatched. Per germline, CDR1 MNHNS and CDR2 SASEGT. The CDR3 here is CASSGPHGQGLNTEAFF. CDR3 bases: TGTGCCAGCAGTGGGCCCCACGGACAGGGTCTGAACACTGAAGCTTTCTTT.

The chain joins TRBV11-2 to TRBJ2-7; weak D call: TRBD2 (7 bases). This CDR3 has 14 residues. V was pared by 5 bases and J by 3 bases, with 14 bases between. The germline V gene has CDR1 SGHAT and CDR2 FQNNGV. CDR3 sequence: CASSAGGGGYEQYF. The CDR3 bases are TGTGCCAGCAGCGCTGGGGGAGGGGGCTACGAGCAGTACTTC.

This clone was observed a handful of times. The genes are TRBV5-4 and TRBJ2-1; 7 nucleotides agree with TRBD2. Germline-derived CDR1 and CDR2 are SGHNT and YYREEE (reference sequence). The CDR3 has 15 amino acids. The trim removed 4 bases at V and 7 bases at J, leaving 11 bases unmatched. The CDR3 spells CASSPPSSGGNEQFF. The CDR3 nucleotides read TGTGCCAGCAGCCCTCCGAGCTCGGGGGGAAATGAGCAGTTCTTC.

In this sample, this clone turned up once. J is TRBJ2-1 and V is TRBV7-3; D gene uncertain. The CDR3 runs 14 residues. The germline V and J ends were trimmed by 1 base and 8 bases, with 12 bases remaining between them. The germline gives CDR1 SGHTA, CDR2 FQGTGA. CDR3 amino acids: CASSLSPLHDEQFF. Here the CDR3 DNA reads TGTGCCAGCAGCTTAAGTCCCCTCCATGATGAGCAGTTCTTC. The full variable domain, its missing parts supplied by reference TRBV7-3 and TRBJ2-1, is GAGVSQTPSNKVTEKGKYVELRCDPISGHTALYWYRQSLGQGPEFLIYFQGTGAADDSGLPNDRFFAVRPEGSVSTLKIQRTERGDSAVYLCASSLSPLHDEQFFGPGTRLTVL.